The sample holds a few counts of the clone carrying this TCR beta chain. Its antigen is still unknown. This specimen comes from a study of cytomegalovirus exposure and HLA in healthy donors. General observations from the study: In a later analysis, compared with equally common non-associated chains, HLA-associated beta chains were more expanded.

There are 18 residues in the CDR3. Germline lookup yields CDR1 MNHEY and CDR2 SMNVEV (reference sequence). Trimming cost V 5 bases and J 0 bases; bases outside gene matches: 6. The PCR made use of 60 Vbeta and 13 Jbeta primers. The protocol was immunoSEQ multiplex PCR, while the TCRdb copy is restricted to in-frame clones and leaves out a portion. The sample records approximately 180,000 clones, 9.5% to 15% being singletons. V and J are TRBV27 and TRBJ2-5; TRBD2 agrees at 16 bases. Sequences were obtained from PBMCs. The sequence was obtained from a man aged 50 to 60 in good health and CMV-seropositive. CDR3 DNA sequence: TGTGCCAGCAGTACGGGACTAGCGGGGGGGCCGTACCAAGAGACCCAGTACTTC. This translates into CASSTGLAGGPYQETQYF.